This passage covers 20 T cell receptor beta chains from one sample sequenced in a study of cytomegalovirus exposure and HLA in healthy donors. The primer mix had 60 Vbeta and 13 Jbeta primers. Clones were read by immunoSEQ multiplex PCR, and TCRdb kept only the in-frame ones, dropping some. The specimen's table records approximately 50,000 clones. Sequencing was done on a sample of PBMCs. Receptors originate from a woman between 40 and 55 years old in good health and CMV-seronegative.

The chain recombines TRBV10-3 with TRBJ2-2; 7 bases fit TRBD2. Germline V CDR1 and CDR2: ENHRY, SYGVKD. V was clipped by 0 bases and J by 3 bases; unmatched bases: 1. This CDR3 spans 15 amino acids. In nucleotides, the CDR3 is TGTGCCATCAGTGAGTCGAGCGGGGACACCGGGGAGCTGTTTTTT. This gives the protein CAISESSGDTGELFF.

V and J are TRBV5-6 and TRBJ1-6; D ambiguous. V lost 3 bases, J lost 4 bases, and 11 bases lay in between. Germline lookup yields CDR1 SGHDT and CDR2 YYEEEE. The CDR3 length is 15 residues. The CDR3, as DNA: TGTGCCAGCAGCTCTGACGGAGGATATAATTCACCCCTCCACTTT. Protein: CASSSDGGYNSPLHF. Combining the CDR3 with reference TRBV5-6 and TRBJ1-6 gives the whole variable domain DAGVTQSPTHLIKTRGQQVTLRCSPKSGHDTVSWYQQALGQGPQFIFQYYEEEERQRGNFPDRFSGHQFPNYSSELNVNALLLGDSALYLCASSSDGGYNSPLHFGNGTRLTVT.

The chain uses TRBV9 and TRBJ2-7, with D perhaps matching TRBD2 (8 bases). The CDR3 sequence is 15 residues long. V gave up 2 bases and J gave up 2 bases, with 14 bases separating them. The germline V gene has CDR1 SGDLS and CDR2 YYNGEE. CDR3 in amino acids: CASSVSGDSAYEQYF. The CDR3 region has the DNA TGTGCCAGCAGCGTTAGCGGGGACAGCGCCTACGAGCAGTACTTC.

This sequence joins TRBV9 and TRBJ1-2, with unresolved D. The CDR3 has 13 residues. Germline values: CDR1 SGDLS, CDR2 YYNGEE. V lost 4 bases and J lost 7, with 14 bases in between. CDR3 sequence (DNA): TGTGCCAGCAGCCCCCAGGAGGAGTTTGGCTACACCTTC. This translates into CASSPQEEFGYTF.

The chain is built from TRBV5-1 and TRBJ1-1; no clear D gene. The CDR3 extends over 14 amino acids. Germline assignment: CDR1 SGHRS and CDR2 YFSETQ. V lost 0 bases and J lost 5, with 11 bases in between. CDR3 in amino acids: CASSLGGEWTEAFF. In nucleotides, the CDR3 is TGCGCCAGCAGCTTGGGGGGAGAATGGACTGAAGCTTTCTTT.

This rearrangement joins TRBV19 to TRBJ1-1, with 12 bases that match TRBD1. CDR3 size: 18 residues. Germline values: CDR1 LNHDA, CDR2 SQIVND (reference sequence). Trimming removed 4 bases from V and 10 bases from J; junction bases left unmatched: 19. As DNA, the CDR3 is TGTGCCAGTAGTAGGAGGGGGACAGGGGGCGAGGAGCAAGGCAGAGCTTTCTTT. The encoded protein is CASSRRGTGGEEQGRAFF.

In DNA form, the CDR3 reads TGCGCCAGCAGCACCCGGGACAGCTCATACAATGAGCAGTTCTTC. Its translation: CASSTRDSSYNEQFF. V usage is TRBV5-1 and J usage is TRBJ2-1; 7 bases are shared with TRBD1. This CDR3 is built from 15 residues. After removal of 4 bases from V and 4 bases from J, the junction contained 8 bases not matched to a gene. Germline values: CDR1 SGHRS, CDR2 YFSETQ.

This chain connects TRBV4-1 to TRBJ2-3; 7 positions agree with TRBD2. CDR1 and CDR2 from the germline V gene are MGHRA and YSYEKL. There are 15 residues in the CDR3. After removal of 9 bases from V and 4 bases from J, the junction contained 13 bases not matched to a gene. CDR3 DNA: TGCGCCAGTAGGTGGAGTTGGGGAGGGTCAGATACGCAGTATTTT. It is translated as CASRWSWGGSDTQYF.

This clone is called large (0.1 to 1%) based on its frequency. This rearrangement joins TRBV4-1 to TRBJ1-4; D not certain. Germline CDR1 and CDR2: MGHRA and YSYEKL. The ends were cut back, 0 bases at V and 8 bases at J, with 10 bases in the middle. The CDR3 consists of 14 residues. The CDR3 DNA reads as TGCGCCAGCAGCCAAGAGCTCTTGGAGGAAAAACTGTTTTTT. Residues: CASSQELLEEKLFF.

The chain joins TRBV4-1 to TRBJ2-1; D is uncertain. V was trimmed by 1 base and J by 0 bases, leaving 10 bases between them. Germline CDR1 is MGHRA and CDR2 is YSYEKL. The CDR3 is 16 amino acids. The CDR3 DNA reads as TGCGCCAGCAGCCAAGTAGACTTGGTCTCCTACAATGAGCAGTTCTTC. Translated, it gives CASSQVDLVSYNEQFF.

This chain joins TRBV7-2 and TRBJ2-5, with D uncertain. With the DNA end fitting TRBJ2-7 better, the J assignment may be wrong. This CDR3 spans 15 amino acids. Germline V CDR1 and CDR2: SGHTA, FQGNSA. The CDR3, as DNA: TGTGCCAGCAGCTCCGCTCTCGGGTCCTGGAACGAGCAGTACTTC. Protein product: CASSSALGSWNEQYF.

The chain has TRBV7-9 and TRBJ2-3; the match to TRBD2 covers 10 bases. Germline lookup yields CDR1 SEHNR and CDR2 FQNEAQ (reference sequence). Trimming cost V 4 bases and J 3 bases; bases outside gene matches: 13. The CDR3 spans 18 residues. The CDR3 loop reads CASSSTSGWRWDTDTQYF. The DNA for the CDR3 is TGTGCCAGCAGCTCGACTAGCGGGTGGCGTTGGGATACAGATACGCAGTATTTT.

The CDR3 loop reads CAWSWDRVNQPQHF. For the CDR3, the DNA is TGTGCCTGGAGTTGGGACAGGGTCAATCAGCCCCAGCATTTT. The chain combines TRBV30 with TRBJ1-5; 9 bases agree with TRBD1. The length of the CDR3 is 14 residues. V lost 2 bases and J lost 3; bases outside the gene matches: 2. From germline, CDR1 is GTSNPN and CDR2 SVGIG (reference sequence).

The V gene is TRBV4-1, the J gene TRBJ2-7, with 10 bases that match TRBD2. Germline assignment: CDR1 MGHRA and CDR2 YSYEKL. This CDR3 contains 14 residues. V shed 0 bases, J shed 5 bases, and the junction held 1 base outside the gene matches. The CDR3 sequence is CASSQEGLANEQYF. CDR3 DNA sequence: TGCGCCAGCAGCCAAGAGGGACTAGCGAACGAGCAGTACTTC.

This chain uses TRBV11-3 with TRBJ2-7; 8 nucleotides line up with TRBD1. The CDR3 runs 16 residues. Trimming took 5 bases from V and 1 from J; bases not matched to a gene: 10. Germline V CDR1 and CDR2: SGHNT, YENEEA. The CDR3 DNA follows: TGTGCCAGCAGCCCGTTGGACAGGGCACGTTCCTACGAGCAGTACTTC. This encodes CASSPLDRARSYEQYF.

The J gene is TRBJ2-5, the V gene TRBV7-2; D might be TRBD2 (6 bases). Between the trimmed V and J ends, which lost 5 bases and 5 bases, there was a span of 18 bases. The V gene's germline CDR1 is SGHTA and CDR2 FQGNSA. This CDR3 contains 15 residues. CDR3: CASSRPGGVGETQYF. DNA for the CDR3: TGTGCCAGCAGCCGCCCTGGAGGGGTGGGGGAGACCCAGTACTTC. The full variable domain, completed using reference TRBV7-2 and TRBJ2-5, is GAGVSQSPSNKVTEKGKDVELRCDPISGHTALYWYRQSLGQGLEFLIYFQGNSAPDKSGLPSDRFSAERTGGSVSTLTIQRTQQEDSAVYLCASSRPGGVGETQYFGPGTRLLVL.

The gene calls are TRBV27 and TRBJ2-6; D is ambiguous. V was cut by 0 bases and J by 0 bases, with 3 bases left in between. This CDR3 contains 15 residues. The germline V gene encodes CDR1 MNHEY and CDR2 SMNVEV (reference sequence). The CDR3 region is CASSLSYSGANVLTF. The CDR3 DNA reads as TGTGCCAGCAGTTTATCGTACTCTGGGGCCAACGTCCTGACTTTC. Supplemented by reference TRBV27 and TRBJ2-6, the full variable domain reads EAQVTQNPRYLITVTGKKLTVTCSQNMNHEYMSWYRQDPGLGLRQIYYSMNVEVTDKGDVPEGYKVSRKEKRNFPLILESPSPNQTSLYFCASSLSYSGANVLTFGAGSRLTVL.

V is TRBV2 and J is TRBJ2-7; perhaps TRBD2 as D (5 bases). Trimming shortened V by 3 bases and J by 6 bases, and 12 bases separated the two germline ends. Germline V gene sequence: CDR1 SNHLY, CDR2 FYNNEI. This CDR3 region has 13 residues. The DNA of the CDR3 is TGTGCCAGCAGTGAGGACTTCCCGGTCGAGCAGTACTTC. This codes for CASSEDFPVEQYF.

The CDR3: CASSPEYSGNTIYF. CDR3 nucleotides: TGTGCCAGCTCACCGGAGTACTCTGGAAACACCATATATTTT. The chain carries TRBV18 and TRBJ1-3, with D unclear. Trimming removed 3 bases from V and 0 bases from J, with 6 bases in between. The CDR3 loop spans 14 amino acids. Germline V gene sequence: CDR1 KGHSH, CDR2 LQKENI.

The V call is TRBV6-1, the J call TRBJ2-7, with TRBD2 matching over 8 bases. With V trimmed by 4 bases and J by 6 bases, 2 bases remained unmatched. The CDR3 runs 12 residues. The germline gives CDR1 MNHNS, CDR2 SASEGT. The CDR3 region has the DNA TGTGCCAGCAGTGGGCGGGGGGCCGAGCAGTACTTC. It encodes CASSGRGAEQYF.